Shown below are 9 T cell receptor beta chains from a single sample sequenced in a study of type 1 and type 2 diabetes patients. The PCR template was genomic DNA. Multiplex PCR with 30 forward and 13 reverse primers amplified the TCR beta CDR3. In TCRdb, the multiplex PCR reads were re-called with MiXCR into one record per CDR3 protein. The sample lists 250,000 to 300,000 distinct CDR3 sequences, 45% to 60% occurring once. Sequenced input: peripheral blood mononuclear cells (PBMCs). These receptors were collected from a man aged 18-30 years with type 2 diabetes.

The chain couples TRBV20-1 to TRBJ2-2, with 10 positions matching TRBD2. CDR1 is DFQATT, CDR2 SNEGSKA, per germline (reference sequence). The CDR3 sequence is 16 residues long. Unmatched junction bases numbered 8, after V lost 3 bases and J lost 4 bases. The CDR3 is CSARGLAGEATGELFF. In nucleotides, the CDR3 is TGCAGTGCTAGGGGCCTAGCGGGAGAGGCCACCGGGGAGCTGTTTTTT.

V and J are TRBV6-6 and TRBJ2-1; possibly TRBD1 for D (7 bases). CDR3 length: 15 amino acids. Germline loops: CDR1 MNHNY, CDR2 SVGAGI (reference sequence). Deletions cut 2 bases from V and 6 bases from J, with 14 bases between. CDR3 amino acids: CASSYIQGGFNEQFF. CDR3 bases: TGTGCCAGCAGTTACATTCAGGGGGGTTTCAATGAGCAGTTCTTC.

The chain recombines TRBV6-5 with TRBJ2-3; 8 positions agree with TRBD2. The V segment lost 0 bases and the J segment 3 bases; nucleotides outside the gene matches: 8. CDR1 MNHEY and CDR2 SVGAGI come from the germline V gene. CDR3 length: 17 amino acids. CDR3 residues: CASSYSIAGGGTDTQYF. Written as DNA, the CDR3 is TGTGCCAGCAGTTACTCCATAGCGGGCGGGGGGACAGATACGCAGTATTTT.

With respect to this clonotype: This likely comes from a read error, as the CDR3 has no conserved phenylalanine or tryptophan at its end. V usage is TRBV30 and J usage is TRBJ1-2; D call uncertain. Germline V gene sequence: CDR1 GTSNPN, CDR2 SVGIG (reference sequence). V lost 1 base to trimming and J lost 5 bases, with 17 bases between them. The CDR3 extends over 15 amino acids. This CDR3 reads CAWSGKGRIKYGYTL. In DNA form, the CDR3 reads TGTGCCTGGAGTGGGAAGGGTAGGATTAAATATGGCTACACCCTC.

This clonotype was observed a handful of times. The V gene is TRBV19, the J gene TRBJ1-6, with D hard to call. The germline V gene has CDR1 LNHDA and CDR2 SQIVND (reference sequence). The CDR3 spans 14 residues. The germline V and J ends were trimmed by 3 bases and 10 bases, with 13 bases remaining between them. CDR3 amino acids: CASSMPASGSPLHF. The CDR3 DNA follows: TGTGCCAGTAGTATGCCTGCTTCTGGGTCACCCCTCCACTTT.

In DNA form, the CDR3 reads TGTGCCAGCGAAGGGGGCGGACGCAATCAGCCCCAGCATTTT. This encodes CASEGGGRNQPQHF. The rearrangement joins TRBV2 to TRBJ1-5, with 7 positions matching TRBD1. Germline V lookup: CDR1 SNHLY, CDR2 FYNNEI. The J segment lost 2 bases and the V segment lost 8 bases, leaving 6 bases of the junction unmatched. The length of the CDR3 is 14 residues.

This clonotype has a handful of counts. The rearrangement uses TRBV6-5 and TRBJ1-1; D not certain. CDR3 size: 14 residues. V lost 6 bases and J 2 bases, leaving 13 bases between the germline ends. Per germline, CDR1 MNHEY and CDR2 SVGAGI. CDR3 nucleotide sequence: TGTGCCAGCAGCTCCGAAAGGCACAACACTGAAGCTTTCTTT. This sequence encodes CASSSERHNTEAFF.

This clonotype was observed a handful of times. The chain combines TRBV13 with TRBJ1-1, with 7 bases identical to TRBD1. Germline CDR1 reads PRHDT; CDR2 reads FYEKMQ (reference sequence). Germline trimming cut 3 bases from V and 4 bases from J; bases unmatched to any gene: 2. The CDR3 totals 13 residues. This CDR3 reads CASSFRGGTEAFF. CDR3 sequence (DNA): TGTGCCAGCAGCTTCAGGGGGGGCACTGAAGCTTTCTTT.

In its sample, this clonotype was seen a few times. For the CDR3, the DNA is TGTGCCAGCAGCTTCCGGGACAGTGATGAAAAACTGTTTTTT. Its protein product is CASSFRDSDEKLFF. This chain joins TRBV7-2 and TRBJ1-4; 7 bases align to TRBD1. CDR3 length: 14 residues. V trimming: 3 bases; J trimming: 6 bases; junction bases outside the gene matches: 4. In germline, CDR1 is SGHTA, CDR2 FQGNSA.